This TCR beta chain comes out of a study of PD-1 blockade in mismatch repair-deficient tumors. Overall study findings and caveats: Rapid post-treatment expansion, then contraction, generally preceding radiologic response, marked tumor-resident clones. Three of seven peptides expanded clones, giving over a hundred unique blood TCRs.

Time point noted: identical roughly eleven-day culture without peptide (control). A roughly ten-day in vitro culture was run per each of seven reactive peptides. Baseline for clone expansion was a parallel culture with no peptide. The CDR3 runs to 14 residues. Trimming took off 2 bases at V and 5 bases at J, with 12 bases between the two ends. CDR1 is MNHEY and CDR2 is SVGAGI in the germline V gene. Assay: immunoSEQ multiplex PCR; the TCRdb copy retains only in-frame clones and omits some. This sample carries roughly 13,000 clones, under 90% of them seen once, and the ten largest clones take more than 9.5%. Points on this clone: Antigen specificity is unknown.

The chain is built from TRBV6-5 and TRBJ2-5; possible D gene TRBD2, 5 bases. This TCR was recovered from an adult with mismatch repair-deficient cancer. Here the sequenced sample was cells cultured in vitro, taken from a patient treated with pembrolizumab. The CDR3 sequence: CASSYGSRLETQYF. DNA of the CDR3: TGTGCCAGCAGTTACGGGAGTCGTTTGGAGACCCAGTACTTC.